Following are 30 T cell receptor beta chains from one sample sequenced in a study of T-cell memory formation after mild COVID-19. One entry per CDR3 protein results from TCRdb running MiXCR on the 5' RACE reads. The sample contains 260,000 or so distinct CDR3 sequences, 16% of which appear only once. The sequenced sample was PBMCs or a T cell subset sorted from them (not recorded which). The receptors originated from a young man who had mild COVID-19 (a few samples of this study predate the infection). Cell type and time point are not known.

J is TRBJ1-4 and V is TRBV4-1; TRBD1 matches at 12 bases. Looked up from germline, CDR1 is MGHRA and CDR2 is YSYEKL. V was clipped by 3 bases and J by 8 bases; unmatched bases: 7. The CDR3 length is 16 residues. CDR3 region: CASSQTGTGGREKLFF. For the CDR3, the DNA is TGCGCCAGCAGCCAGACCGGGACAGGGGGCAGGGAAAAACTGTTTTTT.

This clonotype was recorded many times. In nucleotides, the CDR3 is TGTGCCAGCAGCTTGGACAATCAGCCCCAGCATTTT. It yields the protein CASSLDNQPQHF. The chain combines TRBV7-2 with TRBJ1-5; D is unclear. The V gene lost 3 bases and the J gene lost 3 bases, with 3 bases spanning the gap. This CDR3 region has 12 residues. CDR1 and CDR2 from the germline V gene are SGHTA and FQGNSA.

This clonotype was counted many times. The chain uses TRBV10-3 and TRBJ2-3; 12 bases fit TRBD2. The V gene end was trimmed by 2 bases and the J gene end by 7 bases; junction bases not matched to a gene: 4. The CDR3 is made up of 15 amino acids. Germline CDR1 reads ENHRY; CDR2 reads SYGVKD. The CDR3 is CAISEPSGGANTQYF. The DNA for the CDR3 is TGTGCCATCAGTGAGCCTAGCGGGGGGGCCAATACGCAGTATTTT.

This clonotype was counted between two and nine times. This sequence joins TRBV6-6 and TRBJ1-2, with D possibly TRBD1 on 6 matching bases. This CDR3 spans 15 amino acids. With 0 bases removed from V and 3 bases from J, the gap between germline ends came to 11 bases. Germline-derived CDR1 and CDR2 are MNHNY and SVGAGI (reference sequence). The CDR3 DNA follows: TGTGCCAGCAGTTACTCGTACAGGGATGACTATGGCTACACCTTC. It is translated as CASSYSYRDDYGYTF.

The gene calls are TRBV9 and TRBJ2-6; 7 nucleotides align to TRBD2. CDR1 and CDR2 from the germline V gene are SGDLS and YYNGEE. This CDR3 region has 17 residues. The V gene end was trimmed by 0 bases and the J gene end by 0 bases; junction bases not matched to a gene: 3. CDR3 amino acids: CASSVGTGGSGANVLTF. Written as DNA, the CDR3 is TGTGCCAGCAGCGTAGGTACGGGAGGCTCTGGGGCCAACGTCCTGACTTTC.

This clonotype turned up a few times. V usage is TRBV7-9 and J usage is TRBJ1-2; D remains unclear. The germline V and J ends were trimmed by 4 bases and 8 bases, with 11 bases remaining between them. The germline gives CDR1 SEHNR, CDR2 FQNEAQ (reference sequence). This CDR3 is built from 12 residues. CDR3 loop: CASSSALGGYTF. The CDR3 nucleotides read TGTGCCAGCAGCTCGGCCCTGGGGGGCTACACCTTC. The variable domain in full, completed from reference TRBV7-9 and TRBJ1-2, reads DTGVSQNPRHKITKRGQNVTFRCDPISEHNRLYWYRQTLGQGPEFLTYFQNEAQLEKSRLLSDRFSAERPKGSFSTLEIQRTEQGDSAMYLCASSSALGGYTFGSGTRLTVV.

This clonotype was seen a handful of times. The chain links TRBV4-3 to TRBJ2-3; D uncertain. Trimming cost V 1 base and J 0 bases, with 8 bases left between them. CDR3 length: 15 amino acids. The germline gives CDR1 LGHNA, CDR2 YSLEER. The CDR3 loop reads CASSQGSSSTDTQYF. CDR3 in DNA: TGCGCCAGCAGCCAAGGTTCCTCTAGCACAGATACGCAGTATTTT.

V gene TRBV7-2 combines with J gene TRBJ1-2, with D uncertain. The germline V and J ends were trimmed by 5 bases and 10 bases, with 11 bases remaining between them. Looked up from germline, CDR1 is SGHTA and CDR2 is FQGNSA. This CDR3 has 11 amino acids. CDR3 protein: CASSATPAYTF. CDR3 DNA: TGTGCCAGCAGCGCGACCCCCGCCTACACCTTC.

This clonotype occurred a few times. DNA of the CDR3: TGTGCCAGCAGCTTACCGGGACAGGGGATCTCCGGGGAGCTGTTTTTT. It encodes CASSLPGQGISGELFF. J is TRBJ2-2 and V is TRBV7-6; 10 bases agree with TRBD1. Germline V gene data show CDR1 as SGHVS and CDR2 as FNYEAQ. The CDR3 runs 16 residues. The V and J ends lost 2 bases and 6 bases, in that order; junction bases with no gene match: 6.

The CDR3 nucleotides are TGCGCCAGCAGCTTGGTCGCAGGGAATAACTACGAGCAGTACTTC. Translation: CASSLVAGNNYEQYF. The gene calls are TRBV5-1 and TRBJ2-7, with D possibly matching TRBD1 (5 bases). The germline V gene encodes CDR1 SGHRS and CDR2 YFSETQ. The length of the CDR3 is 15 residues. Trimming took 0 bases from V and 3 from J, leaving 13 bases between them.

This chain links TRBV2 with TRBJ1-1; D perhaps matches TRBD1 (5 bases). The CDR3 loop spans 14 amino acids. With 2 bases removed from V and 1 base from J, the gap between germline ends came to 8 bases. CDR1 SNHLY and CDR2 FYNNEI come from the germline V gene. The CDR3 is CASSEPTGNTEAFF. CDR3 nucleotide sequence: TGTGCCAGCAGTGAACCTACAGGGAACACTGAAGCTTTCTTT.

This clonotype was picked up a small number of times. CDR3 DNA: TGTGCCAGCAGCCGGGGACAGGGGTTTCTTCGCAATCAGCCCCAGCATTTT. Translation: CASSRGQGFLRNQPQHF. V and J are TRBV7-2 and TRBJ1-5; 10 bases are a match to TRBD1. CDR1 and CDR2 from the germline V gene are SGHTA and FQGNSA. This CDR3 contains 17 residues. J gave up 2 bases and V 5 bases, and 9 bases lay outside the gene matches.

This clonotype came up many times. The chain has TRBV18 and TRBJ2-7; unclear D gene. Between the trimmed V and J ends, which lost 4 bases and 7 bases, there was a span of 17 bases. The CDR3 extends over 14 amino acids. CDR1 and CDR2 (germline): KGHSH, LQKENI. The CDR3 protein is CASSLQRRYEEQYF. The CDR3, as DNA: TGTGCCAGCTCACTGCAGAGAAGATACGAAGAGCAGTACTTC. Full variable domain (remainder filled in from reference TRBV18 and TRBJ2-7): NAGVMQNPRHLVRRRGQEARLRCSPMKGHSHVYWYRQLPEEGLKFMVYLQKENIIDESGMPKERFSAEFPKEGPSILRIQQVVRGDSAAYFCASSLQRRYEEQYFGPGTRLTVT.

The chain joins TRBV12-3 or TRBV12-4 to TRBJ1-6; 8 bases are shared with TRBD1. The ends lost 7 bases at V and 9 bases at J; junction bases unmatched: 11. This CDR3 has 15 residues. The CDR3 region is CASTSRQGSASPLHF. CDR3 coding DNA: TGTGCCAGCACCTCCCGACAGGGGAGTGCTTCACCCCTCCACTTT.

A few counts support this clonotype. V gene TRBV5-1 combines with J gene TRBJ1-2; D not resolved. CDR3 length: 14 amino acids. V lost 1 base, J lost 2 bases, and 9 bases lay in between. From germline, CDR1 is SGHRS and CDR2 YFSETQ. The CDR3 loop is CASSLTVPNYGYTF. CDR3 DNA: TGCGCCAGCAGCTTGACAGTCCCGAACTATGGCTACACCTTC.

This chain uses TRBV2 with TRBJ2-1; 10 bases fit TRBD2. Germline-derived CDR1 and CDR2 are SNHLY and FYNNEI. With V trimmed by 8 bases and J by 5 bases, 3 bases remained unmatched. This CDR3 spans 13 amino acids. The CDR3 sequence is CASVLAGDNEQFF. The CDR3 nucleotides are TGTGCCAGCGTGCTAGCGGGAGACAATGAGCAGTTCTTC.

The chain is built from TRBV7-9 and TRBJ1-1; 9 bases match TRBD1. This CDR3 is 14 amino acids long. Trimming at V came to 4 bases and at J to 4 bases, leaving 4 bases not matched to a gene. Germline values: CDR1 SEHNR, CDR2 FQNEAQ (reference sequence). The CDR3 sequence is CASSSTGGITEAFF. The CDR3 bases are TGTGCCAGCAGCTCGACAGGGGGGATCACTGAAGCTTTCTTT.

The table lists this clonotype with a few counts. The V and J genes are TRBV7-2 and TRBJ2-7, with D possibly being TRBD2 (6 bases). The CDR3 length is 13 residues. Germline loops: CDR1 SGHTA, CDR2 FQGNSA. V was clipped by 5 bases and J by 5 bases, with 13 bases between them. The CDR3 DNA follows: TGTGCCAGCAGCCCCCTCGGGAGCCACGAGCAGTACTTC. It yields the protein CASSPLGSHEQYF.

V usage is TRBV6-2 or TRBV6-3 and J usage is TRBJ2-1; TRBD1 is a possible D gene (6 bases). The CDR3 extends over 12 amino acids. Germline V gene lookup returns CDR1 MNHEY and CDR2 SVGEGT. Deletions cut 10 bases from V and 4 bases from J, with 11 bases between. The CDR3 protein is CATKRGYNEQFF. The CDR3 coding sequence is TGTGCCACCAAGAGGGGGTACAATGAGCAGTTCTTC.

This clonotype was found a few times. This chain links TRBV7-8 with TRBJ2-2; 10 bases align to TRBD1. The CDR3 is made up of 16 amino acids. CDR1 SGHVS and CDR2 FQNEAQ come from the germline V gene. Trimming took 5 bases from V and 2 from J; bases not matched to a gene: 5. Written as DNA, the CDR3 is TGTGCCAGCAGCCCCTGGGACAGGGGAAACACCGGGGAGCTGTTTTTT. Translation gives CASSPWDRGNTGELFF. Full variable domain (outside the CDR3, taken from reference TRBV7-8 and TRBJ2-2): GAGVSQSPRYKVAKRGQDVALRCDPISGHVSLFWYQQALGQGPEFLTYFQNEAQLDKSGLPSDRFFAERPEGSVSTLKIQRTQQEDSAVYLCASSPWDRGNTGELFFGEGSRLTVL.

This clonotype was seen a few times. This chain connects TRBV24-1 to TRBJ2-6; the D gene is possibly TRBD1 (6 bases). From germline, CDR1 is KGHDR and CDR2 SFDVKD. V gave up 4 bases and J gave up 1 base, with 10 bases separating them. CDR3 size: 16 residues. Written as DNA, the CDR3 is TGTGCCACCAGTGACCCCGGGACATCTGGGGCCAACGTCCTGACTTTC. This codes for CATSDPGTSGANVLTF.

CDR3 sequence reads: CASSLVRGEKLFF. The CDR3 DNA reads TGTGCCAGCAGCTTAGTTCGGGGGGAAAAACTGTTTTTT. The chain uses TRBV11-2 and TRBJ1-4; TRBD1 is a possible D gene (5 bases). V lost 1 base and J lost 8, with 8 bases in between. This CDR3 has 13 residues. Germline CDR1 SGHAT, CDR2 FQNNGV.

The CDR3 sequence: CASSLTSGGSNEQFF. The CDR3 nucleotides are TGTGCCAGCAGCCTTACTAGCGGGGGGTCCAATGAGCAGTTCTTC. The rearrangement links TRBV12-3 or TRBV12-4 to TRBJ2-1, with TRBD2 matching over 12 bases. V shed 6 bases, J shed 6 bases, and the junction held 6 bases outside the gene matches. This CDR3 is 15 amino acids long.

This chain links TRBV10-3 with TRBJ2-3; D gene uncertain. The CDR3 totals 12 residues. Germline CDR1 ENHRY, CDR2 SYGVKD. The V end lost 6 bases, the J end lost 0 bases, and 4 bases lay between the germline ends. The CDR3: CAIRESTDTQYF. The CDR3 DNA follows: TGTGCCATCAGAGAAAGCACAGATACGCAGTATTTT.

This clonotype turned up a few times. The gene calls are TRBV12-3 or TRBV12-4 and TRBJ1-4; possibly TRBD1 for D (5 bases). Deletions cut 5 bases from V and 7 bases from J, with 11 bases between. CDR3 length: 13 residues. The CDR3 spells CASSLRDGEKLFF. DNA for the CDR3: TGTGCCAGCAGTCTCCGGGACGGTGAAAAACTGTTTTTT.

The chain carries TRBV30 and TRBJ2-1; 8 bases align to TRBD2. V lost 3 bases and J lost 10; bases outside the gene matches: 11. Germline-derived CDR1 and CDR2 are GTSNPN and SVGIG (reference sequence). This CDR3 region has 14 residues. The CDR3 DNA follows: TGTGCCTGGAGCATTAGCGGGGTGTCGGGGGAGCAGTTCTTC. Translation gives CAWSISGVSGEQFF.

Only a few counts were recorded for this clonotype. The chain uses TRBV9 and TRBJ1-5; 11 nucleotides line up with TRBD1. Unmatched junction bases numbered 6, after V lost 4 bases and J lost 6 bases. CDR3 length equals 15 residues. The V gene's germline CDR1 is SGDLS and CDR2 YYNGEE. The CDR3 reads CASSKGQGVSQPQHF. CDR3 nucleotides: TGTGCCAGCAGCAAGGGACAGGGGGTTAGTCAGCCCCAGCATTTT.

This clonotype was recorded a few times. The chain carries TRBV6-1 and TRBJ1-1; 10 bases map to TRBD1. J gave up 4 bases and V 8 bases, and 10 bases lay outside the gene matches. The CDR3 length is 15 residues. Per the germline V gene, CDR1 is MNHNS and CDR2 is SASEGT. This chain's CDR3 is CASSRDRGGGTEAFF. The CDR3 DNA reads TGTGCCAGCTCCCGGGACAGGGGTGGGGGCACTGAAGCTTTCTTT.

This clonotype was observed a few times. The gene calls are TRBV6-5 and TRBJ1-5; D perhaps matches TRBD1 (5 bases). Trimming shortened V by 6 bases and J by 1 base, and 13 bases separated the two germline ends. The germline V gene encodes CDR1 MNHEY and CDR2 SVGAGI. CDR3 size: 15 residues. The CDR3 here is CASSLTGGSNQPQHF. The CDR3 DNA follows: TGTGCCAGCAGCCTAACGGGGGGAAGCAATCAGCCCCAGCATTTT.

This clonotype was observed a few times. J is TRBJ2-1 and V is TRBV4-3, with 9 positions matching TRBD2. J lost 4 bases, V lost 0 bases, and 13 bases had no gene match. CDR1 LGHNA and CDR2 YSLEER come from the germline V gene. The length of the CDR3 is 19 residues. CDR3 protein: CASSQESQLAGTFYNEQFF. CDR3 bases: TGCGCCAGCAGCCAAGAATCCCAGCTAGCGGGGACCTTTTACAATGAGCAGTTCTTC.